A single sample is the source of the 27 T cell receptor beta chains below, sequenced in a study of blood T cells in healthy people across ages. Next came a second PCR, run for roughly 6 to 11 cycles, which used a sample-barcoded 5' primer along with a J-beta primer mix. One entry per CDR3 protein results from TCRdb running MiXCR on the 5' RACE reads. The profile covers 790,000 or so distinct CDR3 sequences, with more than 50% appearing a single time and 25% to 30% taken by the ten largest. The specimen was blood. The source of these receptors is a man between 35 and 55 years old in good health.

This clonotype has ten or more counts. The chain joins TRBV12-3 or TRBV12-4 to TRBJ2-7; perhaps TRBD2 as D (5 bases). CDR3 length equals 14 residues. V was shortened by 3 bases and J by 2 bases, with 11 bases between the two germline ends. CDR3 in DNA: TGTGCCAGCAGTTTTTCGGTGGAGGCCTACGAGCAGTACTTC. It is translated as CASSFSVEAYEQYF.

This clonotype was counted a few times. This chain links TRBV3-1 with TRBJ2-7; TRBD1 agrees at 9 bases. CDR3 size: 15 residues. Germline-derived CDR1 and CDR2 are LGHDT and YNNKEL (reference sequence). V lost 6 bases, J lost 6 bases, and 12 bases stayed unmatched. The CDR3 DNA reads TGTGCCAGCAGTCTACCGGGACAGGGAACACTCGAGCAGTACTTC. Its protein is CASSLPGQGTLEQYF.

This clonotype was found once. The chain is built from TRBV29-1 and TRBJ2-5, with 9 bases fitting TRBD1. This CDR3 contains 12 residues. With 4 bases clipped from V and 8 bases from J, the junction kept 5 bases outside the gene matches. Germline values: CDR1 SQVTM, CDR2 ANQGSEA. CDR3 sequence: CSVGGTGSTQYF. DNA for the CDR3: TGCAGCGTTGGCGGGACAGGGAGTACCCAGTACTTC.

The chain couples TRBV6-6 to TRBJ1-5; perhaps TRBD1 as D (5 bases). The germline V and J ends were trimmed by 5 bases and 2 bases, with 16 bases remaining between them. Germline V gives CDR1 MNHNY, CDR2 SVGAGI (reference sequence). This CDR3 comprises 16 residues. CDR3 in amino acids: CASSTPGRVGNQPQHF. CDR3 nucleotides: TGTGCCAGCAGTACCCCAGGGAGGGTTGGCAATCAGCCCCAGCATTTT.

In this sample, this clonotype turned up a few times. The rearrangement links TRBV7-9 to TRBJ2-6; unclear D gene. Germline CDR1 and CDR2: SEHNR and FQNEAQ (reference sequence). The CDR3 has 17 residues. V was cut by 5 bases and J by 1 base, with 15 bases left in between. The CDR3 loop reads CASSPPLDLSGANVLTF. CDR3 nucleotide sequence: TGTGCCAGCAGCCCCCCACTGGATCTGTCTGGGGCCAACGTCCTGACTTTC.

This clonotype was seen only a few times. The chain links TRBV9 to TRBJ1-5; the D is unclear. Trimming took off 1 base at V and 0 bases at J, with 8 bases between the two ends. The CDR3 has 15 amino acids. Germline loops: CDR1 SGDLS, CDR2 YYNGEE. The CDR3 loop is CASSVSAYSNQPQHF. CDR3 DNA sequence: TGTGCCAGCAGCGTATCCGCGTATAGCAATCAGCCCCAGCATTTT.

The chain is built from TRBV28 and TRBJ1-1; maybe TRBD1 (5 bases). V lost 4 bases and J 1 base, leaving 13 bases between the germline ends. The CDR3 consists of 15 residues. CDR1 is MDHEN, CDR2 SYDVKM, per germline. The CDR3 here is CASSSLTVGNTEAFF. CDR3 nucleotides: TGTGCCAGCAGTTCACTGACAGTCGGGAACACTGAAGCTTTCTTT.

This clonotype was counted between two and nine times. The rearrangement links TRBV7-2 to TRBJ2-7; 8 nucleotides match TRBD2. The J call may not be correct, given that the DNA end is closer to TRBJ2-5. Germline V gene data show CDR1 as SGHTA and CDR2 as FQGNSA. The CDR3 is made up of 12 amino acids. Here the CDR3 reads CASSSGLATQYF. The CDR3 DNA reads TGTGCCAGCAGCTCAGGACTAGCGACCCAGTACTTC.

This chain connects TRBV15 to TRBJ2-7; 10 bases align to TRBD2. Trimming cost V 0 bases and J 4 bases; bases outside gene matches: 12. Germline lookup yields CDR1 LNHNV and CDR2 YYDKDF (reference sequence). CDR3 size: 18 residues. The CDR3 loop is CATSRDLAGESFGYEQYF. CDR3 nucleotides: TGTGCCACCAGCAGAGACCTAGCGGGAGAATCCTTTGGGTACGAGCAGTACTTC. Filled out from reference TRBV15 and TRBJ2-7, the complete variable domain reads DAMVIQNPRYQVTQFGKPVTLSCSQTLNHNVMYWYQQKSSQAPKLLFHYYDKDFNNEADTPDNFQSRRPNTSFCFLDIRSPGLGDTAMYLCATSRDLAGESFGYEQYFGPGTRLTVT.

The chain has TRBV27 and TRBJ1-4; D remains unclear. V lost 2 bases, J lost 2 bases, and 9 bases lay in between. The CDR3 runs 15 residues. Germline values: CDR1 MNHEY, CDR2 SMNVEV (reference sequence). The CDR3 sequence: CASSLTVDTNEKLFF. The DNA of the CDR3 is TGTGCCAGCAGTTTAACCGTAGACACTAATGAAAAACTGTTTTTT.

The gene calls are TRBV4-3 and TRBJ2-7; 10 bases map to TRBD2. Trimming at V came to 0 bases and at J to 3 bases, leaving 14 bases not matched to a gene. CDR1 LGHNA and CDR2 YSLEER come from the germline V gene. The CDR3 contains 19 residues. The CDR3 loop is CASSQDLGPTLAGGYEQYF. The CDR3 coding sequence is TGCGCCAGCAGCCAAGATCTGGGGCCGACTTTAGCGGGAGGCTACGAGCAGTACTTC.

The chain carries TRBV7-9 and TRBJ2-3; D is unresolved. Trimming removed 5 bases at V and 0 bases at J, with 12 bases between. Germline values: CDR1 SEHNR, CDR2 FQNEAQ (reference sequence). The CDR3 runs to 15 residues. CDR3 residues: CASSPYSRSTDTQYF. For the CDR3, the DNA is TGTGCCAGCAGCCCCTACAGCCGTAGCACAGATACGCAGTATTTT.

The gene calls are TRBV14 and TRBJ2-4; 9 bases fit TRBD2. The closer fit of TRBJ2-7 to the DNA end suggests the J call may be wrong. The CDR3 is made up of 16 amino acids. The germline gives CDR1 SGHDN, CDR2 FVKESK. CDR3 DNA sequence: TGTGCCAGCAGCCAAGGTAATAGCGGGAGTCCCTACGAGCAGTACTTC. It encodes CASSQGNSGSPYEQYF.

In nucleotides, the CDR3 is TGCGCCAGCAGCCAAGTAGGCAGAGACAATGAGCAGTTCTTC. Its translation: CASSQVGRDNEQFF. The chain recombines TRBV4-3 with TRBJ2-1, with D uncertain. The CDR3 runs 14 residues. Trimming took off 1 base at V and 5 bases at J, with 9 bases between the two ends. Germline CDR1 LGHNA, CDR2 YSLEER.

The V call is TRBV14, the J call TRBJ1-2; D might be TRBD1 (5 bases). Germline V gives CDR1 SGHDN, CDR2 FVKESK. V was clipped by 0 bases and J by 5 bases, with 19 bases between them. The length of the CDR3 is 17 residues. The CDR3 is CASSQDRTGPNYYGYTF. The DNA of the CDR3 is TGTGCCAGCAGCCAAGATCGGACGGGACCTAACTATTATGGCTACACCTTC. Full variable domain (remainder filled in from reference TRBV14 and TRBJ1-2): EAGVTQFPSHSVIEKGQTVTLRCDPISGHDNLYWYRRVMGKEIKFLLHFVKESKQDESGMPNNRFLAERTGGTYSTLKVQPAELEDSGVYFCASSQDRTGPNYYGYTFGSGTRLTVV.

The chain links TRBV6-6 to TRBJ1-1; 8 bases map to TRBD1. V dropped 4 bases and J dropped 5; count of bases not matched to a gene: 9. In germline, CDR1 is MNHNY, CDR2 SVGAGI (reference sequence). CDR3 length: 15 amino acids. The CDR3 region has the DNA TGTGCCAGCAGTTTACGGACAGGGACCATTACTGAAGCTTTCTTT. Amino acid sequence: CASSLRTGTITEAFF.

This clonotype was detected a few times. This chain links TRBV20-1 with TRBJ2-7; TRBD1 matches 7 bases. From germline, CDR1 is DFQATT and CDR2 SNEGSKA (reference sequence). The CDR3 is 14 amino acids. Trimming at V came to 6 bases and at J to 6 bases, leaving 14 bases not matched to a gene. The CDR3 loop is CSAPTTGEGGEQYF. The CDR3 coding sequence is TGCAGTGCGCCAACTACAGGGGAAGGAGGCGAGCAGTACTTC.

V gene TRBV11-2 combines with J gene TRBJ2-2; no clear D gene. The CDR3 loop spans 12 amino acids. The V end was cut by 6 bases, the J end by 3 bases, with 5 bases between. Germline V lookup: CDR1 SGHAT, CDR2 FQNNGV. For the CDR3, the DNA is TGTGCCAGCAGGTCGGACACCGGGGAGCTGTTTTTT. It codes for CASRSDTGELFF.

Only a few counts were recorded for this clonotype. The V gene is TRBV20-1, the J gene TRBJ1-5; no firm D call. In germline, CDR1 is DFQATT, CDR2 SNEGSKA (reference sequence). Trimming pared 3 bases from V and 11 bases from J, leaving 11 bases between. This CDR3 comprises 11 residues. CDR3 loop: CSARALGAQHF. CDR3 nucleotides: TGCAGTGCTAGGGCCCTAGGAGCCCAGCATTTT.

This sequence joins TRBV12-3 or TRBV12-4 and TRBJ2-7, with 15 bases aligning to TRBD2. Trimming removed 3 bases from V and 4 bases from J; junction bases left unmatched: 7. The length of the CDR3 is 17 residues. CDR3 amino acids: CASSFWTSGRADYEQYF. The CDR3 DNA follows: TGTGCCAGCAGTTTCTGGACTAGCGGGAGGGCCGATTACGAGCAGTACTTC.

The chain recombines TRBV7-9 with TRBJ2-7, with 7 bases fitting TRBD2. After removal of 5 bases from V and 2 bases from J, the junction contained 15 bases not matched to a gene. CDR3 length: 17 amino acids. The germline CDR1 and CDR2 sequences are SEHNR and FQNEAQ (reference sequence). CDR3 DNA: TGTGCCAGCAGCCCTCAAGGGACTACCGTGCGGACCTACGAGCAGTACTTC. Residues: CASSPQGTTVRTYEQYF.

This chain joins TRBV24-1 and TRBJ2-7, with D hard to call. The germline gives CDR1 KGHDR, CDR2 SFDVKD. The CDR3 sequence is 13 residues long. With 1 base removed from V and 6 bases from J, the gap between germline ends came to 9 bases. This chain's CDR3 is CATSDFTGGEQYF. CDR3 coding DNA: TGTGCCACCAGTGATTTCACGGGTGGCGAGCAGTACTTC.

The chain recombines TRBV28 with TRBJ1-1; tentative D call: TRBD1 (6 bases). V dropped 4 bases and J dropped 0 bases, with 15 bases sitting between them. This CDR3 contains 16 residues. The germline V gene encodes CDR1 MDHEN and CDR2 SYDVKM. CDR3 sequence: CASSSGARPMNTEAFF. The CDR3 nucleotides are TGTGCCAGCAGTTCGGGGGCCCGCCCAATGAACACTGAAGCTTTCTTT.

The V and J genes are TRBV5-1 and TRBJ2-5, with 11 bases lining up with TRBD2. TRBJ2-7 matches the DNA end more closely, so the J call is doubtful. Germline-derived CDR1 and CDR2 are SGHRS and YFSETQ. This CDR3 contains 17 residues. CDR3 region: CASGNTPTSGVFYEQYF. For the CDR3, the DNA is TGCGCCAGCGGCAACACCCCGACTAGCGGGGTGTTCTACGAGCAGTACTTC.

As DNA, the CDR3 is TGTGCCATCAGTGAGTCGCGGGGGAACACAGATACGCAGTATTTT. This encodes CAISESRGNTDTQYF. This sequence joins TRBV10-3 and TRBJ2-3; TRBD2 matches 7 bases. V lost 0 bases to trimming and J lost 2 bases; unmatched junction nucleotides: 2. The CDR3 loop spans 15 amino acids. The germline gives CDR1 ENHRY, CDR2 SYGVKD.

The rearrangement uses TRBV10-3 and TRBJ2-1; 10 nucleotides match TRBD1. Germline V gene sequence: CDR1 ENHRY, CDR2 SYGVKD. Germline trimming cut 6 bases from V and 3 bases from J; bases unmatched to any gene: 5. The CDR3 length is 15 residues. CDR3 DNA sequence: TGTGCCATCAGAGGGACAGGGGATTTCTACAATGAGCAGTTCTTC. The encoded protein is CAIRGTGDFYNEQFF.

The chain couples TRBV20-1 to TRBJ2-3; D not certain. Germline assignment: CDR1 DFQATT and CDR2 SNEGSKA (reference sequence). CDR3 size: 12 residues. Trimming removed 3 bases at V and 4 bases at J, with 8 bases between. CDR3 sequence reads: CSASSGPDTQYF. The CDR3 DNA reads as TGCAGTGCTAGTTCGGGCCCAGATACGCAGTATTTT.